This entry lists 18 T cell receptor beta chains sequenced from one sample in a study of post-analysis software for immune sequencing data. Study-wide results and limits: Comparison of patients with controls showed a handful of TRBV segments more frequent in patients, TRBV5-6, TRBV5-1 and TRBV20-1 among them.

Unique molecular identifiers were carried by the TCR beta cDNA libraries. TCRdb reprocessed the PCR reads via MiXCR and lists one record per CDR3 protein. The sample lists fewer than 850,000 distinct CDR3 sequences, about 27% occurring once. Their cognate antigens are unknown. The specimen sequenced was blood. These receptors came from a girl aged 5 to 17 with multiple sclerosis.

The chain uses TRBV20-1 and TRBJ1-4, with a weak D call TRBD1 (5 bases). Germline-derived CDR1 and CDR2 are DFQATT and SNEGSKA (reference sequence). V shed 3 bases and J shed 11 bases, with 16 bases lying between them. The CDR3 extends over 13 amino acids. CDR3 DNA sequence: TGCAGTGCTAGGGAAATGGGGCGGGGTAAACTGTTTTTT. Its protein is CSAREMGRGKLFF.

About this clonotype itself: A much more abundant neighbour one base away suggests this may be a read error. The chain recombines TRBV7-2 with TRBJ1-2, with D possibly being TRBD1 (5 bases). Germline V CDR1 and CDR2: SGHTA, FQGNSA. The CDR3 contains 14 residues. In DNA, the CDR3 is TGTGCCAGCAGTCCCGACAGAACTAACTATGGCCACACCTTC. Translated, it gives CASSPDRTNYGHTF. The variable domain in full, with the rest retrieved from reference TRBV7-2 and TRBJ1-2, is GAGVSQSPSNKVTEKGKDVELRCDPISGHTALYWYRQSLGQGLEFLIYFQGNSAPDKSGLPSDRFSAERTGGSVSTLTIQRTQQEDSAVYLCASSPDRTNYGHTFGSGTRLTVV.

V gene TRBV5-1 combines with J gene TRBJ2-3; 9 nucleotides match TRBD1. Germline values: CDR1 SGHRS, CDR2 YFSETQ. V was pared by 3 bases and J by 5 bases, with 7 bases of the junction left unmatched. The CDR3 sequence is 15 residues long. The CDR3 DNA follows: TGCGCCAGCAGCTCACAGGGGGCGTCAGTAGATACGCAGTATTTT. It translates to CASSSQGASVDTQYF.

The rearrangement joins TRBV27 to TRBJ2-3; 12 bases align to TRBD2. The V segment lost 2 bases and the J segment 9 bases; nucleotides outside the gene matches: 12. Germline V CDR1 and CDR2: MNHEY, SMNVEV (reference sequence). The CDR3 sequence is 17 residues long. In DNA, the CDR3 is TGTGCCAGCAGTTTACCCGGACTAGCGGGGCCGAGGGAGACGCAGTATTTT. It translates to CASSLPGLAGPRETQYF.

This clonotype has only a few counts. The genes are TRBV7-9 and TRBJ2-1; a weak D match, TRBD2 (5 bases). Trimming took off 8 bases at V and 8 bases at J, with 16 bases between the two ends. CDR1 is SEHNR, CDR2 FQNEAQ, per germline (reference sequence). CDR3 size: 13 residues. This CDR3 is CASAYRGQHEQFF. CDR3 nucleotide sequence: TGTGCCAGCGCGTACCGGGGTCAGCATGAGCAGTTCTTC.

This clonotype was seen only a few times. V gene TRBV7-2 combines with J gene TRBJ2-3; 9 positions match TRBD1. With 3 bases clipped from V and 4 bases from J, the junction kept 8 bases outside the gene matches. Germline V CDR1 and CDR2: SGHTA, FQGNSA. This CDR3 contains 16 residues. The CDR3 is CASSLNRGRSSDTQYF. The CDR3 nucleotides read TGTGCCAGCAGCTTGAACAGGGGGCGAAGTTCAGATACGCAGTATTTT.

This clonotype has a count of ten or more. The chain links TRBV28 to TRBJ1-1; 8 bases align to TRBD1. The V segment lost 6 bases and the J segment 10 bases; nucleotides outside the gene matches: 4. CDR1 is MDHEN and CDR2 is SYDVKM in the germline V gene. CDR3 size: 11 residues. This CDR3 reads CASSPDRGAFF. In nucleotides, the CDR3 is TGTGCCAGCAGCCCCGACAGGGGAGCTTTCTTT.

The chain carries TRBV6-6 and TRBJ1-5; D perhaps matches TRBD1 (5 bases). Germline V gives CDR1 MNHNY, CDR2 SVGAGI (reference sequence). This CDR3 region has 14 residues. Trimming pared 3 bases from V and 8 bases from J, leaving 14 bases between. The CDR3 is CASSYLRGGEPQHF. CDR3 nucleotide sequence: TGTGCCAGCAGTTATCTGAGGGGAGGGGAGCCCCAGCATTTT.

This clonotype was counted many times. The chain has TRBV10-3 and TRBJ2-1; the D is unclear. The germline V and J ends were trimmed by 3 bases and 5 bases, with 11 bases remaining between them. This CDR3 has 14 amino acids. Germline V gene data show CDR1 as ENHRY and CDR2 as SYGVKD. For the CDR3, the DNA is TGTGCCATCAGTGATGACATAACTCACAATGAGCAGTTCTTC. Its translation is CAISDDITHNEQFF.

This clonotype appeared a few times. This rearrangement joins TRBV7-8 to TRBJ1-6; tentatively, D is TRBD1 (5 bases). CDR3 length: 14 amino acids. CDR1 SGHVS and CDR2 FQNEAQ come from the germline V gene. The V end lost 1 base, the J end lost 8 bases, and 9 bases lay between the germline ends. The CDR3 nucleotides are TGTGCCAGCAGCTTAGGGGGCGGGGATTCACCCCTCCACTTT. Translated, it gives CASSLGGGDSPLHF.

V gene TRBV5-1 combines with J gene TRBJ2-1; D call uncertain. The CDR3 covers 13 residues. V lost 1 base to trimming and J lost 3 bases, with 5 bases between them. Looked up from germline, CDR1 is SGHRS and CDR2 is YFSETQ. This chain's CDR3 is CASSLTDYNEQFF. The CDR3 bases are TGCGCCAGCAGCTTGACAGACTACAATGAGCAGTTCTTC.

The chain employs TRBV5-1 and TRBJ2-5; 7 nucleotides line up with TRBD2. The CDR3 sequence is 14 residues long. The trim removed 6 bases at V and 5 bases at J, leaving 10 bases unmatched. The germline V gene encodes CDR1 SGHRS and CDR2 YFSETQ. CDR3 nucleotide sequence: TGCGCCAGCAAGACGGTAGCGGGCCCGGAGACCCAGTACTTC. This translates into CASKTVAGPETQYF.

This clonotype showed up just a few times. J is TRBJ2-1 and V is TRBV28; 13 positions match TRBD2. The CDR3 loop spans 18 amino acids. Germline V gene data show CDR1 as MDHEN and CDR2 as SYDVKM. After removal of 5 bases from V and 9 bases from J, the junction contained 16 bases not matched to a gene. This CDR3 is CASSPLRTSGRGLGEQFF. DNA of the CDR3: TGTGCCAGCAGTCCGTTACGGACTAGCGGGAGAGGCCTGGGTGAGCAGTTCTTC.

This clonotype was seen more than once but under ten times. The genes are TRBV27 and TRBJ2-5, with 9 bases fitting TRBD2. CDR1 MNHEY and CDR2 SMNVEV come from the germline V gene (reference sequence). This CDR3 spans 16 amino acids. V shed 6 bases and J 2 bases; nucleotides not matched to a gene: 10. This CDR3 is CASSQGSGSRQETQYF. CDR3 nucleotide sequence: TGTGCCAGCAGCCAGGGTAGCGGGAGTCGGCAAGAGACCCAGTACTTC.

The V call is TRBV6-2 or TRBV6-3, the J call TRBJ2-1, with D perhaps being TRBD1 or TRBD2 (7 bases each). This CDR3 region has 14 residues. CDR1 is MNHEY and CDR2 is SVGEGT in the germline V gene. The germline V and J ends were trimmed by 8 bases and 0 bases, with 11 bases remaining between them. As DNA, the CDR3 is TGTGCCAGCGGGGAGGGGGCCTCCTACAATGAGCAGTTCTTC. Protein product: CASGEGASYNEQFF.

This clonotype was counted only a few times. This chain uses TRBV27 with TRBJ1-2; no clear D gene. Germline loops: CDR1 MNHEY, CDR2 SMNVEV (reference sequence). This CDR3 has 15 amino acids. V was pared by 3 bases and J by 0 bases, with 11 bases between. This CDR3 is CASSFKSTTNYGYTF. CDR3 nucleotides: TGTGCCAGCAGTTTTAAAAGTACAACTAACTATGGCTACACCTTC.

This clonotype came up a few times. The rearrangement joins TRBV20-1 to TRBJ2-7; TRBD2 agrees at 9 bases. The V and J ends lost 5 bases and 2 bases, in that order; junction bases with no gene match: 13. The CDR3 has 16 residues. Germline V CDR1 and CDR2: DFQATT, SNEGSKA (reference sequence). CDR3 sequence: CSASQIAGVSPYEQYF. The CDR3 bases are TGCAGTGCTTCTCAAATAGCGGGAGTCTCCCCCTACGAGCAGTACTTC.

J is TRBJ1-1 and V is TRBV7-9; the D gene is possibly TRBD1 (6 bases). With 5 bases removed from V and 4 bases from J, the gap between germline ends came to 17 bases. Germline values: CDR1 SEHNR, CDR2 FQNEAQ (reference sequence). The CDR3 loop spans 15 amino acids. The CDR3 DNA is TGTGCCAGCAGCGGAAGGGGGGGCGCGGGCACTGAAGCTTTCTTT. Its protein product is CASSGRGGAGTEAFF.